This TCR beta chain came from a study of T-cell memory formation after mild COVID-19. This clonotype was counted between two and nine times. This CDR3 comprises 12 residues. Germline lookup yields CDR1 SGHDT and CDR2 YYEEEE. V was cut by 1 base and J by 6 bases, with 5 bases left in between. Each CDR3 protein gets one entry after TCRdb re-called the 5' RACE reads with MiXCR. In the table there are approximately 100,000 distinct CDR3 sequences, around 25% of which are singletons. The chain employs TRBV5-6 and TRBJ2-1; D call uncertain. The sequence derives from a man between 18 and 35 years old who had mild COVID-19 (a few samples of this study predate the infection). Cell type and time point are not known. The material sequenced was PBMCs or a T cell subset sorted from them (not recorded which). DNA for the CDR3: TGTGCCAGCAGCTTGACGGGCAATGAGCAGTTCTTC. Residues: CASSLTGNEQFF.